Below, 5 T cell receptor beta chains from the same sample are listed, as sequenced in a study of T cell changes during pregnancy in multiple sclerosis. Libraries were prepared by immunoSEQ multiplex PCR; TCRdb keeps only in-frame clonotypes and omits some of them. The sample consists of about 24,000 clones, 90% of them appearing once. The sequences come from CD8+ T cells from peripheral blood mononuclear cells, collected in the third trimester of pregnancy. These receptors all come from a female donor in good health, enrolled as a control in a pregnancy study.

This sequence joins TRBV28 and TRBJ2-3, with 9 bases fitting TRBD2. After removal of 7 bases from V and 4 bases from J, the junction contained 9 bases not matched to a gene. The CDR3 is 15 amino acids. The germline gives CDR1 MDHEN, CDR2 SYDVKM. The chain's CDR3 is CASNAISGGPDTQYF. The CDR3 coding sequence is TGTGCCAGCAACGCGATTAGCGGGGGCCCAGATACGCAGTATTTT.

This chain connects TRBV28 to TRBJ2-2; 8 positions match TRBD1. This CDR3 comprises 13 residues. The J segment lost 6 bases and the V segment lost 5 bases, leaving 2 bases of the junction unmatched. Per germline, CDR1 MDHEN and CDR2 SYDVKM. The CDR3 reads CASSTGGPGELFF. The CDR3 DNA follows: TGTGCCAGCAGTACAGGGGGTCCCGGGGAGCTGTTTTTT.

The chain employs TRBV19 and TRBJ2-1, with D possibly TRBD2 on 6 matching bases. Trimming left V 3 bases short and J 0 bases short, with 21 bases between. The germline CDR1 and CDR2 sequences are LNHDA and SQIVND (reference sequence). CDR3 length: 19 residues. The CDR3 here is CASSILSLEGLNSYNEQFF. Written as DNA, the CDR3 is TGTGCCAGTAGTATTTTGAGCCTGGAGGGGCTAAACTCCTACAATGAGCAGTTCTTC.

This rearrangement joins TRBV19 to TRBJ1-1; D not certain. The germline gives CDR1 LNHDA, CDR2 SQIVND (reference sequence). V gave up 7 bases and J gave up 0 bases, with 9 bases separating them. This CDR3 has 13 amino acids. The CDR3 DNA reads TGTGCCAGTACGCCCCGGGTGAACACTGAAGCTTTCTTT. Its protein product is CASTPRVNTEAFF.

This clone was counted a few times. V usage is TRBV28 and J usage is TRBJ1-2; a possible D gene is TRBD1 (6 bases). The CDR3 has 14 residues. Per germline, CDR1 MDHEN and CDR2 SYDVKM. Trimming pared 3 bases from V and 4 bases from J, leaving 12 bases between. CDR3 DNA sequence: TGTGCCAGCAGTTTCCCCACAGGGCTCTATGGCTACACCTTC. The encoded protein is CASSFPTGLYGYTF.